A single sample gave rise to the 6 T cell receptor beta chains below, sequenced in a study of identical twins. TCRdb re-called the 5' RACE reads through MiXCR, storing one row per CDR3 protein. The sample lists under 300,000 distinct CDR3 sequences, 10% to 15% occurring once. A further study also used this sample, focusing on yellow fever vaccine responses in identical twins.

Specimen: memory (CD45RO+) T cells sorted from blood. Source of these receptors: a woman younger than 30 in good health.

This clonotype was detected only a few times. This sequence joins TRBV5-1 and TRBJ2-1; D uncertain. Germline V gene data show CDR1 as SGHRS and CDR2 as YFSETQ. The CDR3 has 12 residues. V gave up 3 bases and J gave up 9 bases, with 10 bases separating them. The CDR3 sequence is CASSSLTFEQFF. The CDR3 nucleotides read TGCGCCAGCAGCTCACTTACTTTTGAGCAGTTCTTC.

This chain connects TRBV10-3 to TRBJ1-6; the match to TRBD1 covers 7 bases. The V segment lost 6 bases and the J segment 7 bases; nucleotides outside the gene matches: 6. Germline CDR1 ENHRY, CDR2 SYGVKD. The CDR3 consists of 14 residues. CDR3 loop: CAISRQGDNSPLHF. CDR3 in DNA: TGTGCCATCAGCAGACAGGGCGACAATTCACCCCTCCACTTT.

This clonotype was seen only a few times. J is TRBJ2-2 and V is TRBV27; TRBD2 is a possible D gene (5 bases). Per the germline V gene, CDR1 is MNHEY and CDR2 is SMNVEV (reference sequence). The CDR3 runs to 15 residues. Trimming cost V 3 bases and J 1 base, with 9 bases left between them. In DNA form, the CDR3 reads TGTGCCAGCAGTTTGACTACTAGGAACACCGGGGAGCTGTTTTTT. It codes for CASSLTTRNTGELFF.

Many counts were recorded for this clonotype. The genes are TRBV2 and TRBJ2-3; D is uncertain. The CDR3 spans 15 residues. From germline, CDR1 is SNHLY and CDR2 FYNNEI. V was shortened by 7 bases and J by 2 bases, with 16 bases between the two germline ends. The CDR3 loop is CASTDLPGNTDTQYF. The CDR3 DNA reads TGTGCCAGCACCGACCTACCCGGAAACACAGATACGCAGTATTTT.

This clonotype occurred a few times. The chain employs TRBV7-3 and TRBJ2-2; perhaps TRBD2 as D (5 bases). There are 17 residues in the CDR3. Trimming removed 1 base from V and 1 base from J, with 13 bases in between. Looked up from germline, CDR1 is SGHTA and CDR2 is FQGTGA. The CDR3 bases are TGTGCCAGCAGCTTAAATTCGGGCGCGGGGAACACCGGGGAGCTGTTTTTT. This codes for CASSLNSGAGNTGELFF.

This clonotype was observed a few times. The rearrangement joins TRBV18 to TRBJ2-4; D call uncertain. The CDR3 totals 14 residues. V lost 5 bases, J lost 1 base, and 9 bases lay in between. In germline, CDR1 is KGHSH, CDR2 LQKENI. CDR3: CASSFGSAKNIQYF. The CDR3 DNA is TGTGCCAGCTCATTTGGTTCGGCCAAAAACATTCAGTACTTC.